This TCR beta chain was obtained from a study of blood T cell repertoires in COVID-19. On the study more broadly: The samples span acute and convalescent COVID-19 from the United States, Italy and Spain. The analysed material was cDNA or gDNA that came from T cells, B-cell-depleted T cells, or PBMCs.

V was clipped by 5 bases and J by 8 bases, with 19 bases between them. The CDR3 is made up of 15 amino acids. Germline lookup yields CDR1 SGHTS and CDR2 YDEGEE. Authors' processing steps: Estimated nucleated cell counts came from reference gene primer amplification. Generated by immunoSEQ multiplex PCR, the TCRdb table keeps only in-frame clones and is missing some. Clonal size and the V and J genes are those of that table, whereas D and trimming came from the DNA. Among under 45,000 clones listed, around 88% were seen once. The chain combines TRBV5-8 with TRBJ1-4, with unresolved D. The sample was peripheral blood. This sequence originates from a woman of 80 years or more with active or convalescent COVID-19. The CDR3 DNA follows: TGTGCCAGCAGTTTGTCATCTCGACATAACGAAAAACTGTTTTTT. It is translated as CASSLSSRHNEKLFF.